The clone carrying this TCR beta chain occurred a few times. What it binds is not known. The sample originates from a study of regulatory dendritic cells for organ transplantation. This CDR3 comprises 19 residues. The V gene end was trimmed by 0 bases and the J gene end by 2 bases; junction bases not matched to a gene: 16. From germline, CDR1 is SGDLS and CDR2 YYNGEE. The study's findings and limits: Considerable individual heterogeneity was seen in alloreactive memory CD8+ T cells.

The data were produced by immunoSEQ multiplex PCR, yet TCRdb's version contains in-frame clones alone and is incomplete. The profile covers 22,000 or so clones, with around two thirds appearing a single time and just over 0.9% taken by the ten largest. The sequence was collected from a human donor in good health. The rearrangement uses TRBV9 and TRBJ1-2; TRBD1 matches at 7 bases. Sample: memory CD4+ T cells from blood. Subset denoted: CD45RO+ memory T cells. The DNA of the CDR3 is TGTGCCAGCAGCGTAGCAGCTTTGGGACAGCGAATCCCGAACTATGGCTACACCTTC. Translated, it gives CASSVAALGQRIPNYGYTF.